A single TCR beta chain is shown here with its context. The sample is drawn from a study of blood T cell repertoires in COVID-19. About the study: Donors in the United States, Italy and Spain gave samples during acute or convalescent COVID-19. PBMCs, B-cell-depleted T cells, or T cells provided the cDNA or gDNA that made up the material.

This CDR3 spans 12 amino acids. Trimming pared 6 bases from V and 5 bases from J, leaving 8 bases between. The germline V gene encodes CDR1 SNHLY and CDR2 FYNNEI. Per the authors' pipeline: Researchers report that nucleated cell counts were estimated from reference gene primer amplification. TCRdb keeps only in-frame clones here, not all; method: immunoSEQ multiplex PCR. D and trimming were read from the DNA, whereas the V and J calls and clone size are those reported in that table. The table has some 90,000 clones, roughly 80% seen once. The sequence derives from a woman in her sixties or seventies with acute or convalescent COVID-19. Sequencing used peripheral blood. This chain uses TRBV2 with TRBJ2-1, with D possibly TRBD2 on 5 matching bases. The DNA of the CDR3 is TGTGCCAGCAGAGGACTGAACAATGAGCAGTTCTTC. Protein: CASRGLNNEQFF.